This TCR beta chain was sequenced in a study of identical twins. Study results and limitations: Out-of-frame alpha sequences common to twins were enriched for low generation probability. Carriage of fewer insertions was seen in abundant cord blood beta clonotypes, whereas memory repertoires showed none.

TCRdb reanalysed the 5' RACE reads using MiXCR and keeps one entry per CDR3 protein. Of 500,000 to 650,000 distinct CDR3 sequences in the sample, roughly 6.6% were seen once. This clonotype was seen a few times. The target antigen is unknown. One end of the junction does not line up with germline, which may come from a read error. CDR1 and CDR2 (germline): MNHEY, SVGAGI. CDR3 length: 14 amino acids. These sequences were also reported in another study, on yellow fever vaccine responses in identical twins.

The receptor's source is a woman between 18 and 29 years old in good health. Input material: PBMCs. The V gene is TRBV6-5, the J gene TRBJ2-5; the D gene is possibly TRBD2 (5 bases). Here the CDR3 reads CASSNSLEPRTQYF. CDR3 DNA: TGTGCCAGCAGTAACTCACTAGAACCAAGGACCCAGTACTTC.